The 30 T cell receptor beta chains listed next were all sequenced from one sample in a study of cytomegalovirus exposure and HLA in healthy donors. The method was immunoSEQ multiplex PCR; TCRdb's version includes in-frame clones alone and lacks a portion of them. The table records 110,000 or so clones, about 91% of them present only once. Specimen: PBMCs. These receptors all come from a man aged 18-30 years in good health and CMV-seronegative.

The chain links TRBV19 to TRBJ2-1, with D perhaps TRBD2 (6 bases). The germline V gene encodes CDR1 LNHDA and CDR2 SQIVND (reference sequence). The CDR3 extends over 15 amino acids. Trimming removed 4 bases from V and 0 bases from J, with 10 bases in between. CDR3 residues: CASSTPGLSYNEQFF. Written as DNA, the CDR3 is TGTGCCAGTAGTACCCCGGGACTCTCCTACAATGAGCAGTTCTTC.

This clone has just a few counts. The CDR3 nucleotides read TGTGCCAGCAGCTTGGGGACTGAGCTTTACAATGAGCAGTTCTTC. It translates to CASSLGTELYNEQFF. This chain connects TRBV5-6 to TRBJ2-1, with D perhaps matching TRBD2 (5 bases). The CDR3 runs 15 residues. CDR1 is SGHDT, CDR2 YYEEEE, per germline. The germline V and J ends were trimmed by 0 bases and 4 bases, with 11 bases remaining between them.

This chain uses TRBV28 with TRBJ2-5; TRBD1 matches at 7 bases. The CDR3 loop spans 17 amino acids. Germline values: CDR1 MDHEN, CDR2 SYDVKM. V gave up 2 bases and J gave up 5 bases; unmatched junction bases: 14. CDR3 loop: CASSLVRGLRGQETQYF. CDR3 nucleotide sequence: TGTGCCAGCAGTTTAGTAAGGGGGCTGAGGGGGCAGGAGACCCAGTACTTC.

The CDR3 coding sequence is TGTGCCAGCAGTTTATCACTAGCGGGAGTTGTTTCGCTCAATGAGCAGTTCTTC. It yields the protein CASSLSLAGVVSLNEQFF. J is TRBJ2-1 and V is TRBV27; TRBD2 aligns across 11 bases. Germline loops: CDR1 MNHEY, CDR2 SMNVEV (reference sequence). The CDR3 has 18 amino acids. The ends lost 0 bases at V and 6 bases at J; junction bases unmatched: 10.

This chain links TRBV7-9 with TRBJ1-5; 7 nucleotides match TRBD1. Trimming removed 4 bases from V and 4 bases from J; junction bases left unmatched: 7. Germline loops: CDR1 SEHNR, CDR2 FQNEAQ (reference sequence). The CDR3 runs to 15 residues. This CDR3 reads CASSSDRDRNQPQHF. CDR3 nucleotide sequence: TGTGCCAGCAGCTCGGACCGGGACAGAAATCAGCCCCAGCATTTT.

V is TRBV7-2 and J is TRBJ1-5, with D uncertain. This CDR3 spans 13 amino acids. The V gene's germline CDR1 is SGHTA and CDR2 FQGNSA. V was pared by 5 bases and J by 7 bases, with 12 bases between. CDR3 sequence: CASSGLYNQPQHF. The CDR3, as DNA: TGTGCCAGCAGCGGTCTATATAACCAGCCCCAGCATTTT.

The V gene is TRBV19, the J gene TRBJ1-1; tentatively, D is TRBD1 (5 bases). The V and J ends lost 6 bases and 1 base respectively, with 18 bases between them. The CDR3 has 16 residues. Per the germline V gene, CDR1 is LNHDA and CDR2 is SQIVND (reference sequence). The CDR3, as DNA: TGTGCCAGTAGATCAAGACCCGGGACTGCGAACACTGAAGCTTTCTTT. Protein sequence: CASRSRPGTANTEAFF.

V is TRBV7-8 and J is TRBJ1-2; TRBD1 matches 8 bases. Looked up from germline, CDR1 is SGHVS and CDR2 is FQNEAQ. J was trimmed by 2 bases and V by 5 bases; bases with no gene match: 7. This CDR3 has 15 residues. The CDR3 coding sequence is TGTGCCAGCAGCCTCAGAAGGGACAGGAACTATGGCTACACCTTC. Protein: CASSLRRDRNYGYTF.

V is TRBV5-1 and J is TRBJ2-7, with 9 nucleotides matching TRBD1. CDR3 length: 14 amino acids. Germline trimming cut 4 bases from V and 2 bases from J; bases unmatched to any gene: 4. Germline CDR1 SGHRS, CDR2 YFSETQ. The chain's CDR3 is CASSVGQGTYEQYF. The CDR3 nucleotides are TGCGCCAGCAGCGTGGGACAGGGAACCTACGAGCAGTACTTC.

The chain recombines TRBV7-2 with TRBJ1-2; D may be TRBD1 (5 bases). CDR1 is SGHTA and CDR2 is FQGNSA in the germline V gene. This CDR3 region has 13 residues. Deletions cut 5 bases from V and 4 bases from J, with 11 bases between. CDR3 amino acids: CASSQPDSYGYTF. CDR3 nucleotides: TGTGCCAGCAGCCAACCAGACAGCTATGGCTACACCTTC.

CDR3 in amino acids: CASSPGTGEPEAFF. The CDR3 region has the DNA TGTGCCAGCTCACCAGGGACAGGGGAGCCTGAAGCTTTCTTT. The V and J genes are TRBV18 and TRBJ1-1; 10 nucleotides align to TRBD1. The V gene end was trimmed by 2 bases and the J gene end by 6 bases; junction bases not matched to a gene: 3. The CDR3 spans 14 residues. Germline lookup yields CDR1 KGHSH and CDR2 LQKENI.

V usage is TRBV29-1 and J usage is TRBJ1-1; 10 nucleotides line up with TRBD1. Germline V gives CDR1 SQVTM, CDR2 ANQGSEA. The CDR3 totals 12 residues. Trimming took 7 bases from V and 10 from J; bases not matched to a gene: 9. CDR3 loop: CSGETGGAGAFF. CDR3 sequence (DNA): TGCAGCGGGGAGACAGGGGGCGCCGGAGCTTTCTTT.

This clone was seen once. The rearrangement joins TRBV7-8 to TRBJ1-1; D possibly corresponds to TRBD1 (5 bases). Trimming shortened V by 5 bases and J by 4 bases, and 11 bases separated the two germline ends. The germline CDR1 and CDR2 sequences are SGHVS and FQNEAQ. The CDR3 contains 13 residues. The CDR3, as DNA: TGTGCCAGCAGCCGCGGGAGGGGCACTGAAGCTTTCTTT. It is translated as CASSRGRGTEAFF. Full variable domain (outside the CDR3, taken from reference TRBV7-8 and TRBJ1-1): GAGVSQSPRYKVAKRGQDVALRCDPISGHVSLFWYQQALGQGPEFLTYFQNEAQLDKSGLPSDRFFAERPEGSVSTLKIQRTQQEDSAVYLCASSRGRGTEAFFGQGTRLTVV.

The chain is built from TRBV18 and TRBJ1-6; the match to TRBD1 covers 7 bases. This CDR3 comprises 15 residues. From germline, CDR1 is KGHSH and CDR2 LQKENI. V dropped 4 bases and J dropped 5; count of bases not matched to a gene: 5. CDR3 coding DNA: TGTGCCAGCTCACAAACCGGGACAGATAATTCACCCCTCCACTTT. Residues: CASSQTGTDNSPLHF. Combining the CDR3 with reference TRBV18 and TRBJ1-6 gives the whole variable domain NAGVMQNPRHLVRRRGQEARLRCSPMKGHSHVYWYRQLPEEGLKFMVYLQKENIIDESGMPKERFSAEFPKEGPSILRIQQVVRGDSAAYFCASSQTGTDNSPLHFGNGTRLTVT.

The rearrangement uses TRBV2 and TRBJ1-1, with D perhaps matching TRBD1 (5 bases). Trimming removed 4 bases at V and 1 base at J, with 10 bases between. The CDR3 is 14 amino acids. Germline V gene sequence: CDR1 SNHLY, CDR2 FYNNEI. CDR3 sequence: CASSGNRRNTEAFF. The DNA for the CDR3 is TGTGCCAGCAGTGGAAACAGGAGGAACACTGAAGCTTTCTTT. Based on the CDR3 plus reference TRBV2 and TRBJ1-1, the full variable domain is EPEVTQTPSHQVTQMGQEVILRCVPISNHLYFYWYRQILGQKVEFLVSFYNNEISEKSEIFDDQFSVERPDGSNFTLKIRSTKLEDSAMYFCASSGNRRNTEAFFGQGTRLTVV.

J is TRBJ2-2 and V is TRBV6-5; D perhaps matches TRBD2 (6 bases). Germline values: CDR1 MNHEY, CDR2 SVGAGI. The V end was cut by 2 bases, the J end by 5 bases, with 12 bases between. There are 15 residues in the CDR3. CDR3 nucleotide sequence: TGTGCCAGCAGTTACCAGGGAGGAGGAACCGGGGAGCTGTTTTTT. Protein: CASSYQGGGTGELFF.

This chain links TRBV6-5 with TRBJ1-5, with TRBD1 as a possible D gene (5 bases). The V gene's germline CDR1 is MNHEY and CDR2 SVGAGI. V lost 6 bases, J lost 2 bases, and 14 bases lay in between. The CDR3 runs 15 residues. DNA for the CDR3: TGTGCCAGCAGACAGACAGAGGTTGGCAATCAGCCCCAGCATTTT. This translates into CASRQTEVGNQPQHF.

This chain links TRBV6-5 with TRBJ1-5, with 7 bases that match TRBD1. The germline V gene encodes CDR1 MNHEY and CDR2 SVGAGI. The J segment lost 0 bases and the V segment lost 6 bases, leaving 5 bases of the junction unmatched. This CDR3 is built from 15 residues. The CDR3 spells CASRTDRDSNQPQHF. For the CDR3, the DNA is TGTGCCAGCAGAACTGACAGGGATAGCAATCAGCCCCAGCATTTT.

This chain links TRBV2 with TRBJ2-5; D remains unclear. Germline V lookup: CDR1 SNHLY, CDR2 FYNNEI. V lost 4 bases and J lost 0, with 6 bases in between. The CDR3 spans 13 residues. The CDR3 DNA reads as TGTGCCAGCAGTGGCGGATACCAAGAGACCCAGTACTTC. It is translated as CASSGGYQETQYF.

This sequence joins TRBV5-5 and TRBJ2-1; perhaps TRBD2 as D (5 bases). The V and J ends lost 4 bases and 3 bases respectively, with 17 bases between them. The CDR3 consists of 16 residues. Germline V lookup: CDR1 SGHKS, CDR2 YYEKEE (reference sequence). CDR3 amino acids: CASSPGRSGVYNEQFF. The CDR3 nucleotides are TGTGCCAGCAGCCCCGGGCGCAGCGGAGTCTACAATGAGCAGTTCTTC.

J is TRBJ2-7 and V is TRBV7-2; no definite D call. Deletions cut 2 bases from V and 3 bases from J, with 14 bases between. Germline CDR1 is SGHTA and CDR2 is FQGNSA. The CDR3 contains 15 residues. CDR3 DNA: TGTGCCAGCAGCTTAACTGAACTCCCAATCTACGAGCAGTACTTC. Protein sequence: CASSLTELPIYEQYF.

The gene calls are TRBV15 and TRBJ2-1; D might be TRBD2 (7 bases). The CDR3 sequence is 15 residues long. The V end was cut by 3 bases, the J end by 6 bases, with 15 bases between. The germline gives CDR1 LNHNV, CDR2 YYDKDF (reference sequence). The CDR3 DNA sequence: TGTGCCACCAGCAGGGATCGGGGGGCGGGCAATGAGCAGTTCTTC. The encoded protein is CATSRDRGAGNEQFF.

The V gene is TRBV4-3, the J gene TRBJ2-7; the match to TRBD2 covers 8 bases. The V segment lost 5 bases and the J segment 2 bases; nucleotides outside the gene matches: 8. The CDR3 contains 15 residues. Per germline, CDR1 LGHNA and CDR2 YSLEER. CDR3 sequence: CASSATTSGPYEQYF. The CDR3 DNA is TGCGCCAGCAGCGCCACTACTAGCGGACCCTACGAGCAGTACTTC.

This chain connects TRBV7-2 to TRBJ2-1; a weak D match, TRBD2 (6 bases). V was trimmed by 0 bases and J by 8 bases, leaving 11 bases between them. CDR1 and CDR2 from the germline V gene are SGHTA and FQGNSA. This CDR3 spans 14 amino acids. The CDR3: CASSLAIRDYEQFF. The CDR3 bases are TGTGCCAGCAGCTTAGCGATCCGGGACTATGAGCAGTTCTTC.

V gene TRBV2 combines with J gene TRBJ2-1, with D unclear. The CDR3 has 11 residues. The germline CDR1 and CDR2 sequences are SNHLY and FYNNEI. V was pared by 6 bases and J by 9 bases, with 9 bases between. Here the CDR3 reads CASSPNLEQFF. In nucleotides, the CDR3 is TGTGCCAGCAGCCCTAACCTTGAGCAGTTCTTC.

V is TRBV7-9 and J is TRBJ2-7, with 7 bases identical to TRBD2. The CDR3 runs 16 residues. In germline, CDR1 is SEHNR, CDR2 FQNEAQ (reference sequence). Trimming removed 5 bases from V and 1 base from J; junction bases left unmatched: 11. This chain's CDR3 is CASSELAPDFSYEQYF. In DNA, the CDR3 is TGTGCCAGCAGCGAACTAGCGCCGGATTTTTCCTACGAGCAGTACTTC.

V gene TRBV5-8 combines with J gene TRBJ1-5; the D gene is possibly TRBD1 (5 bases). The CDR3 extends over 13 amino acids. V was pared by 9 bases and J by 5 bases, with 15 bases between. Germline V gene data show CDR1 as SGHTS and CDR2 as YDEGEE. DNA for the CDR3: TGTGCCACTCAAATCCGGGGGGATCAGCCCCAGCATTTT. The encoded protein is CATQIRGDQPQHF.

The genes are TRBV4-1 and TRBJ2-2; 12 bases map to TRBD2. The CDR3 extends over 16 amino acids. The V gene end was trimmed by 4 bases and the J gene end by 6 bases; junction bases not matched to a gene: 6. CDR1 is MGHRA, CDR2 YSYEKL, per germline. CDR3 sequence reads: CASSLGLAGISGELFF. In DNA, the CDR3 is TGCGCCAGCAGCCTCGGACTAGCGGGAATATCCGGGGAGCTGTTTTTT.

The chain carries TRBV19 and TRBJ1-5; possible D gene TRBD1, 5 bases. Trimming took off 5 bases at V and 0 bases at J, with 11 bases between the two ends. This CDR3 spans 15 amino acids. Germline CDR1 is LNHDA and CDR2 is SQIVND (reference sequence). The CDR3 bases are TGTGCCAGTAGTTACACAGGAAATAGCAATCAGCCCCAGCATTTT. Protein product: CASSYTGNSNQPQHF.

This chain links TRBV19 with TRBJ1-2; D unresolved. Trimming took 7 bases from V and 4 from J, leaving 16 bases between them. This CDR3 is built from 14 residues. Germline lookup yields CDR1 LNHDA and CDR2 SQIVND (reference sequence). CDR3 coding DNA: TGTGCCAGTACAACGTCTGGGAGAAGCTATGGCTACACCTTC. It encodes CASTTSGRSYGYTF.